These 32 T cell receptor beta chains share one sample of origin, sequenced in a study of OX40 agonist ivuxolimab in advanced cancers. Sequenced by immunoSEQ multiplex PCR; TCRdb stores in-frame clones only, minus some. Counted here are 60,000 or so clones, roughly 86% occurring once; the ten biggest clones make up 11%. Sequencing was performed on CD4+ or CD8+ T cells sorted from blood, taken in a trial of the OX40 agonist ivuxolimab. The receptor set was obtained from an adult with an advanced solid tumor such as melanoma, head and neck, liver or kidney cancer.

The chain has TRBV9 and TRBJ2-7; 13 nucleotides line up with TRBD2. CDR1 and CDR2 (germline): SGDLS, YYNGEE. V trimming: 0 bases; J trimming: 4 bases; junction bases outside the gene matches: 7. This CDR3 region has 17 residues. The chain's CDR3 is CASSVAPGLAGEYEQYF. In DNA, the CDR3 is TGTGCCAGCAGCGTAGCACCCGGACTAGCGGGAGAATACGAGCAGTACTTC. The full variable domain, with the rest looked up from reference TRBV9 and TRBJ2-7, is DSGVTQTPKHLITATGQRVTLRCSPRSGDLSVYWYQQSLDQGLQFLIQYYNGEERAKGNILERFSAQQFPDLHSELNLSSLELGDSALYFCASSVAPGLAGEYEQYFGPGTRLTVT.

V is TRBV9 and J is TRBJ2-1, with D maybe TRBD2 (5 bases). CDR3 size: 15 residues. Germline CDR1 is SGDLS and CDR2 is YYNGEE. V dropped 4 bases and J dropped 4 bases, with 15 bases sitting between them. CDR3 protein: CASSPERTIYNEQFF. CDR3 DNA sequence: TGTGCCAGCAGCCCCGAGCGGACCATATACAATGAGCAGTTCTTC.

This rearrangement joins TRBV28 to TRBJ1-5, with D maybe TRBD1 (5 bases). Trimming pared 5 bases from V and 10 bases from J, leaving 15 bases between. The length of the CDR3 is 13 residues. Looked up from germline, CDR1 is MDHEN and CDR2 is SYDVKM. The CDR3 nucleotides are TGTGCCAGCAGTGGGGGTCTTTTTGAACCCCAGCATTTT. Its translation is CASSGGLFEPQHF. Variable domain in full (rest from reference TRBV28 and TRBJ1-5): DVKVTQSSRYLVKRTGEKVFLECVQDMDHENMFWYRQDPGLGLRLIYFSYDVKMKEKGDIPEGYSVSREKKERFSLILESASTNQTSMYLCASSGGLFEPQHFGDGTRLSIL.

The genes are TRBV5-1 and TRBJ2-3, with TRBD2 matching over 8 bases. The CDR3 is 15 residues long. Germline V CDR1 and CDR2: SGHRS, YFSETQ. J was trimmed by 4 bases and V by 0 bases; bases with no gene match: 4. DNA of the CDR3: TGCGCCAGCAGCTTGGGGCGGGGGGAAGCAGATACGCAGTATTTT. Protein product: CASSLGRGEADTQYF.

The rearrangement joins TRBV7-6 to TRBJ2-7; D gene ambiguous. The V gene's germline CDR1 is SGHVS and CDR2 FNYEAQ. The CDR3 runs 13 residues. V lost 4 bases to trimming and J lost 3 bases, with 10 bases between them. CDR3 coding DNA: TGTGCCAGCAGCTCCCGGGCCCACTACGAGCAGTACTTC. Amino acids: CASSSRAHYEQYF.

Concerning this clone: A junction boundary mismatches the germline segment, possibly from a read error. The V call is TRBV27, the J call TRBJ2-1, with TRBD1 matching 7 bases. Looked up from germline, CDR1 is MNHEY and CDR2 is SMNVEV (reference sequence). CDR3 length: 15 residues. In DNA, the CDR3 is TGTGCCAGCAGTTTGGGGACAGAGATCTACGATGAGCAGTTCTTC. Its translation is CASSLGTEIYDEQFF.

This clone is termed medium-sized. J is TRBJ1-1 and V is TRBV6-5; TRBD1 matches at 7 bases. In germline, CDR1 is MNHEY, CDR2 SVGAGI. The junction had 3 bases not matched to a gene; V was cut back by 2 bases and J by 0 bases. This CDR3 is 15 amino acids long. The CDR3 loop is CASSYLGQLNTEAFF. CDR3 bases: TGTGCCAGCAGTTACCTGGGACAGTTGAACACTGAAGCTTTCTTT.

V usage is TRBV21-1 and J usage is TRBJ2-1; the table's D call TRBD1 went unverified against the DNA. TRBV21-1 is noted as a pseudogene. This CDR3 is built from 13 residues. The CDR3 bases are TGTGCCAGCAGCATCCTGGGACAGGGAGAGCAGTTCTTC. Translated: CASSILGQGEQFF.

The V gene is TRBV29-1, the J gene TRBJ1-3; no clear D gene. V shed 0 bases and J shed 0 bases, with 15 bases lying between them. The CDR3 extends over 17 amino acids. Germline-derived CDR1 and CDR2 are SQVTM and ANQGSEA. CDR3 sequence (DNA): TGCAGCGTTGAAGACATTTACTCGGGCCTCTCTGGAAACACCATATATTTT. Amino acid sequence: CSVEDIYSGLSGNTIYF.

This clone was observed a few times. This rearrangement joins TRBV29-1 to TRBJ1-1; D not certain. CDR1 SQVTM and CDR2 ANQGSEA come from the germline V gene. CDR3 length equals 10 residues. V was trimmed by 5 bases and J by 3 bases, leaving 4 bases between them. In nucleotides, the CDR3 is TGCAGCGTTAGCGACACTGAAGCTTTCTTT. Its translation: CSVSDTEAFF. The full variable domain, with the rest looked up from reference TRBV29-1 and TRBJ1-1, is SAVISQKPSRDICQRGTSLTIQCQVDSQVTMMFWYRQQPGQSLTLIATANQGSEATYESGFVIDKFPISRPNLTFSTLTVSNMSPEDSSIYLCSVSDTEAFFGQGTRLTVV.

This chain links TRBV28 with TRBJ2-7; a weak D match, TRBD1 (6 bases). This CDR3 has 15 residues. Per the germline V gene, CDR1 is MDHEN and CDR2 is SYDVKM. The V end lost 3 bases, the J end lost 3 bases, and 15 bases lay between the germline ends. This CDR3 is CASSFIWTVVYEQYV. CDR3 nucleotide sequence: TGTGCCAGCAGTTTCATCTGGACAGTTGTCTACGAGCAGTACGTC.

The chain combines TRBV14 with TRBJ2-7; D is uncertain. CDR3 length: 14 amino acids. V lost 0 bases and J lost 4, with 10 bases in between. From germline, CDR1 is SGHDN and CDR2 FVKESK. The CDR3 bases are TGTGCCAGCAGCCAAGATTTGACCCCTTACGAGCAGTACGTC. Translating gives CASSQDLTPYEQYV.

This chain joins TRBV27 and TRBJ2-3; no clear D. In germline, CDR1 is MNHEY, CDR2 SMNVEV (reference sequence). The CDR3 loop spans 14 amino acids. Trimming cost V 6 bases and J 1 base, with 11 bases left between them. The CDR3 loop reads CASSQAAGTDTQYF. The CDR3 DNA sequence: TGTGCCAGCAGCCAAGCCGCGGGCACAGATACGCAGTATTTT.

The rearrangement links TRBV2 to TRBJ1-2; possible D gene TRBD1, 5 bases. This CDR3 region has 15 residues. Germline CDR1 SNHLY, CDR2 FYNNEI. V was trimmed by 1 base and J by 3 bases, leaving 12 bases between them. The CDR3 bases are TGTGCCAGCAGTGAAGGTCCAGGGCCAGACTATGGCTACACCTTC. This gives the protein CASSEGPGPDYGYTF.

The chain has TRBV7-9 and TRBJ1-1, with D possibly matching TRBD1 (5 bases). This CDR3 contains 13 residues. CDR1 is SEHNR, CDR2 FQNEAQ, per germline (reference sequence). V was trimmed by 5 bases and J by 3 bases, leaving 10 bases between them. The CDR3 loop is CASSQWGDTEAFF. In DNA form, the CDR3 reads TGTGCCAGCAGCCAATGGGGGGACACTGAAGCTTTCTTT.

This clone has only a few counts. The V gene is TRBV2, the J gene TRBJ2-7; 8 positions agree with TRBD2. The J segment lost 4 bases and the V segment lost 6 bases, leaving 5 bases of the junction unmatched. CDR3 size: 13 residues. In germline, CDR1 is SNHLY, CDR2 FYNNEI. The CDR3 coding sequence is TGTGCCAGCAGCGGGGGGGCTTTGTACGAGCAGTACGTC. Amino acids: CASSGGALYEQYV.

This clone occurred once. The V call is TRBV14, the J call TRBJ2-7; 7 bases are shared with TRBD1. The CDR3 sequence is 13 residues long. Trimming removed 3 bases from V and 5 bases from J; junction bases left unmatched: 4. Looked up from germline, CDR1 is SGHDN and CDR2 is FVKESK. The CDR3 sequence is CASSQTGSDEQYV. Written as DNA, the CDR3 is TGTGCCAGCAGCCAGACAGGGTCTGACGAGCAGTACGTC.

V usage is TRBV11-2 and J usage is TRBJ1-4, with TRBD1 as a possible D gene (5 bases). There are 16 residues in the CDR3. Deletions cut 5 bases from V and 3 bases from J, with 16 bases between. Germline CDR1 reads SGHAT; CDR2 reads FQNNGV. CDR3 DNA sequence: TGTGCCAGCAGCCCCGACAGAACCCCAGCTAATGAAAAACTGTTTTTT. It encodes CASSPDRTPANEKLFF.

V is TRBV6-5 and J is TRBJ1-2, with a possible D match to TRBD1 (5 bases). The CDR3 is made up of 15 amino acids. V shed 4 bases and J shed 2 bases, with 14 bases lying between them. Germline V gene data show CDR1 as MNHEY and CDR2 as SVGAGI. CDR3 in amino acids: CASSSYQGANYGYTF. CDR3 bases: TGTGCCAGCAGTTCGTATCAAGGGGCCAACTATGGCTACACCTTC.

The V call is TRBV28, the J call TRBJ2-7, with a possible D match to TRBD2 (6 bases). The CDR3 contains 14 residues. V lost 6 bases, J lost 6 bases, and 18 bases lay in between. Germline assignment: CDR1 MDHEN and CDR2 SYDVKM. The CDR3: CASRREITSSEQYF. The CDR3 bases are TGTGCCAGCAGGCGAGAGATAACTAGCAGCGAGCAGTACTTC.

DNA of the CDR3: TGTGCCAGCAGCATCGCTCAGGGAAATGGCTACACCTTC. Protein sequence: CASSIAQGNGYTF. The chain has TRBV5-4 and TRBJ1-2; a weak D match, TRBD1 (5 bases). The CDR3 has 13 residues. Deletions cut 4 bases from V and 6 bases from J, with 13 bases between. Germline V gene data show CDR1 as SGHNT and CDR2 as YYREEE (reference sequence).

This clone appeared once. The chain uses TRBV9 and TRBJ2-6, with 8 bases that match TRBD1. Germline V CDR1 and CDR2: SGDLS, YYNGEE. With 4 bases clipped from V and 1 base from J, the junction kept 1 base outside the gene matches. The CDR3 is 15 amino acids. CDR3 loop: CASSWTGSGANVLTF. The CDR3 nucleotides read TGTGCCAGCAGCTGGACAGGGTCTGGGGCCAACGTCCTGACTTTC.

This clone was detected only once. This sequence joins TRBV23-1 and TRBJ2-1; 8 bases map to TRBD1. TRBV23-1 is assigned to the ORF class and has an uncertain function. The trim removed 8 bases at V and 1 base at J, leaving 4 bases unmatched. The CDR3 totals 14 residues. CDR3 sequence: CASWTGQSYNEQFF. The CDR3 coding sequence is TGCGCCAGCTGGACAGGGCAATCCTACAATGAGCAGTTCTTC.

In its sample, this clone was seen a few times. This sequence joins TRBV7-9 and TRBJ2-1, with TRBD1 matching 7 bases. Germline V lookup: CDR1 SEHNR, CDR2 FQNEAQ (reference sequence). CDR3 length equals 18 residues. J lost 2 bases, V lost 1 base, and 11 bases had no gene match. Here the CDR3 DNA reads TGTGCCAGCAGCTTAGGTGAGGTGGGGCAGGGGGCCTACAATGAGCAGTTCTTC. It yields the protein CASSLGEVGQGAYNEQFF.

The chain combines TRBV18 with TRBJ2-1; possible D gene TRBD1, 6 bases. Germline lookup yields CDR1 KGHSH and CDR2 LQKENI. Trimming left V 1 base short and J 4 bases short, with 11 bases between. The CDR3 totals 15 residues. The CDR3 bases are TGTGCCAGCTCACCACGATTGGACAGTTACAATGAGCAGTTCTTC. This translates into CASSPRLDSYNEQFF.

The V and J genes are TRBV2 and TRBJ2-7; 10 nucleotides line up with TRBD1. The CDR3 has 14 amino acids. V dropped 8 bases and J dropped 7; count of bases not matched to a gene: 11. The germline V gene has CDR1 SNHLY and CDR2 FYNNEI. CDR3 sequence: CASRGTGVIWEQYF. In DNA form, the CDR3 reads TGTGCCAGCCGGGGGACAGGGGTAATTTGGGAGCAGTACTTC.

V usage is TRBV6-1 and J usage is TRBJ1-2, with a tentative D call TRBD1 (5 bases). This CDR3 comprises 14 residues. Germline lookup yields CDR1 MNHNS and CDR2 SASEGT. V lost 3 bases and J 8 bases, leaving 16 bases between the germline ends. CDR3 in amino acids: CASSDSLFPGGYTF. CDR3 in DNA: TGTGCCAGCAGTGATTCTTTGTTCCCAGGGGGCTACACCTTC.

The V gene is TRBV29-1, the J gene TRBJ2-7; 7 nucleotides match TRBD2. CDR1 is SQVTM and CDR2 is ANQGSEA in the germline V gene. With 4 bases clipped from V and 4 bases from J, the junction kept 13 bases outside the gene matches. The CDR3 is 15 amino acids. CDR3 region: CSVGVGRGSGYEQYF. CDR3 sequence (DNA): TGCAGCGTTGGAGTCGGCCGCGGGAGTGGATACGAGCAGTACTTC.

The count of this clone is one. CDR3 DNA: TGTGCCAGCAGTTTAGGAGAGACCCAGTACTTC. Its protein product is CASSLGETQYF. This rearrangement joins TRBV28 to TRBJ2-5, with D hard to call. With 2 bases removed from V and 4 bases from J, the gap between germline ends came to 2 bases. Per germline, CDR1 MDHEN and CDR2 SYDVKM. The CDR3 runs to 11 residues.

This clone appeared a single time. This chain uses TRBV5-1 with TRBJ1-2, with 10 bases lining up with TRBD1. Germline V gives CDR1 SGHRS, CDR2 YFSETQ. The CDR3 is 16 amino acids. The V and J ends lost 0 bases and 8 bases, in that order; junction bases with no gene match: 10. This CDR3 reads CASSLATTGGVEGYTF. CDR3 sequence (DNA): TGCGCCAGCAGCTTGGCAACGACAGGGGGCGTAGAGGGCTACACCTTC.

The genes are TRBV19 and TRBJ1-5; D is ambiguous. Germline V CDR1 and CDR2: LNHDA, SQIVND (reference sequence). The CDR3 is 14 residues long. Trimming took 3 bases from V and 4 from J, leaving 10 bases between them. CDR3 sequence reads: CASSIVVQNQPQHF. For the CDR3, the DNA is TGTGCCAGTAGTATTGTCGTCCAAAATCAGCCCCAGCATTTT.

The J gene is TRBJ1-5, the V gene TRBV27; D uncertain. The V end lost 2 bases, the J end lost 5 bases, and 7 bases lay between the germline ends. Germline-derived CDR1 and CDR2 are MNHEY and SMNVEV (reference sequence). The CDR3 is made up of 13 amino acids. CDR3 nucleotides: TGTGCCAGCAGTTTAAACGGCCATCAGCCCCAGCATTTT. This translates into CASSLNGHQPQHF.